The entry below describes one T cell receptor (beta chain). Its antigen is not identified. J was trimmed by 4 bases and V by 5 bases; bases with no gene match: 7. CDR1 and CDR2 (germline): SNHLY, FYNNEI. The CDR3 length is 15 residues. This sample is drawn from a study of PD-1 blockade in classical Hodgkin lymphoma. The method was immunoSEQ multiplex PCR; TCRdb's version includes in-frame clones alone and lacks a portion of them. The repertoire includes roughly 60,000 clones, 90% of them detected once, and more than 7.5% sits in the top ten. Study observations and caveats: Relapsed/refractory patients reportedly had the lowest baseline TCR diversity, below newly diagnosed patients, who were below healthy donors. Diversity in CD4+ TCRs, unlike that measured in CD8+ TCRs, had risen significantly by C4D1. For complete responders, baseline diversity was comparable to that of newly diagnosed patients.

Every patient had relapsed following autologous stem cell transplantation, and cohorts differed in brentuximab vedotin exposure. Patients showed best responses of complete response, partial response or progressive disease. The sequencing here drew on peripheral blood mononuclear cells (PBMCs), taken at baseline. The chain links TRBV2 to TRBJ2-1; 8 bases align to TRBD2. This sequence originates from a human donor with classical Hodgkin lymphoma. The CDR3 region is CASSFSGMGYNEQFF. CDR3 bases: TGTGCCAGCAGTTTTAGCGGGATGGGATACAATGAGCAGTTCTTC. The full variable domain, completed using reference TRBV2 and TRBJ2-1, is EPEVTQTPSHQVTQMGQEVILRCVPISNHLYFYWYRQILGQKVEFLVSFYNNEISEKSEIFDDQFSVERPDGSNFTLKIRSTKLEDSAMYFCASSFSGMGYNEQFFGPGTRLTVL.